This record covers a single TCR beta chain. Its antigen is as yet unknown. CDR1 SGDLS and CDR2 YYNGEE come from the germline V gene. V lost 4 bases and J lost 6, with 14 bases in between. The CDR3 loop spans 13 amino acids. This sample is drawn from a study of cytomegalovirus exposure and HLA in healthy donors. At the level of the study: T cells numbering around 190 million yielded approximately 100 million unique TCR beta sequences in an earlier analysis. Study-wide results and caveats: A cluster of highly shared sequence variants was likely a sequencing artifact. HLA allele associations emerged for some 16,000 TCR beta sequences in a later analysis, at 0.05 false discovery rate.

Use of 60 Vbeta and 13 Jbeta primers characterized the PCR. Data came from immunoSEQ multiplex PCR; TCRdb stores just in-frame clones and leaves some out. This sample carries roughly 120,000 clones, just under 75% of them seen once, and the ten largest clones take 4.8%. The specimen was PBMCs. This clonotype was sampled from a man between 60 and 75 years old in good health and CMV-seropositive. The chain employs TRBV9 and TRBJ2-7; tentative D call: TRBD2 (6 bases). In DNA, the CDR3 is TGTGCCAGCAGCCCCCGCCTCGGGGGCGAGCAGTACTTC. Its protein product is CASSPRLGGEQYF.